The 19 T cell receptor beta chains given below trace back to one sample, sequenced in a study of beta chain features in type 1 diabetes. Whole-study results and caveats: Type 1 diabetes patients had TCRB CDR3s that were shorter (moderately but significantly so) in all four CD4+ subsets.

The antigens these receptors bind are not known. Investigators reverse transcribed all isolated RNA, so they sequenced expressed TCRB transcripts. Here immunoSEQ multiplex PCR was the method, and the copy in TCRdb shows in-frame clones only, minus some. The sample contains tens of thousands of clones, under 45% of which appear only once. The sequencing input was Tregs from blood. Every receptor here comes from a young man with type 1 diabetes.

The chain joins TRBV7-8 to TRBJ2-1, with 9 bases fitting TRBD2. This CDR3 comprises 16 residues. The germline CDR1 and CDR2 sequences are SGHVS and FQNEAQ. V lost 6 bases, J lost 7 bases, and 13 bases stayed unmatched. CDR3 in DNA: TGTGCCAGCAGTCTCAGCGTAGCGGGAGTATGGAATGAGCAGTTCTTC. Amino acids: CASSLSVAGVWNEQFF.

The J gene is TRBJ1-4, the V gene TRBV19; D may be TRBD1 (6 bases). Between the trimmed V and J ends, which lost 5 bases and 6 bases, there was a span of 16 bases. Germline values: CDR1 LNHDA, CDR2 SQIVND (reference sequence). The CDR3 totals 15 residues. The chain's CDR3 is CASSPTGFEDEKLFF. CDR3 in DNA: TGTGCCAGTAGTCCGACAGGTTTTGAAGATGAAAAACTGTTTTTT.

This clone showed up just a few times. The gene calls are TRBV28 and TRBJ2-1, with 9 bases identical to TRBD1. Looked up from germline, CDR1 is MDHEN and CDR2 is SYDVKM. The V segment lost 6 bases and the J segment 7 bases; nucleotides outside the gene matches: 10. The CDR3 has 15 amino acids. The CDR3 DNA sequence: TGTGCCAGCAGGTCCACCGGGACAGGGTGGAATGAGCAGTTCTTC. It codes for CASRSTGTGWNEQFF. The variable domain in full, with the rest retrieved from reference TRBV28 and TRBJ2-1, is DVKVTQSSRYLVKRTGEKVFLECVQDMDHENMFWYRQDPGLGLRLIYFSYDVKMKEKGDIPEGYSVSREKKERFSLILESASTNQTSMYLCASRSTGTGWNEQFFGPGTRLTVL.

Only a few counts were recorded for this clone. The chain employs TRBV7-9 and TRBJ2-3, with 13 bases identical to TRBD2. The V gene's germline CDR1 is SEHNR and CDR2 FQNEAQ (reference sequence). V shed 3 bases, J shed 0 bases, and the junction held 9 bases outside the gene matches. CDR3 length: 19 residues. The CDR3 DNA reads TGTGCCAGCAGCTTCACACTGGGACTAGCGGGACCAAGCACAGATACGCAGTATTTT. It codes for CASSFTLGLAGPSTDTQYF.

V usage is TRBV30 and J usage is TRBJ2-6; 10 nucleotides match TRBD2. The junction had 8 bases not matched to a gene; V was cut back by 5 bases and J by 4 bases. Looked up from germline, CDR1 is GTSNPN and CDR2 is SVGIG (reference sequence). The CDR3 has 16 residues. In DNA, the CDR3 is TGTGCCTGGGTTTCTAGCGGGAGTTCAGGGGCCAACGTCCTGACTTTC. Translating it yields CAWVSSGSSGANVLTF.

This sequence joins TRBV7-3 and TRBJ2-3; D is unresolved. V shed 5 bases and J shed 2 bases, with 8 bases lying between them. The CDR3 loop spans 13 amino acids. From germline, CDR1 is SGHTA and CDR2 FQGTGA. CDR3 region: CASSIPNTDTQYF. The CDR3 bases are TGTGCCAGCAGCATCCCTAACACAGATACGCAGTATTTT. The variable domain in full, completed from reference TRBV7-3 and TRBJ2-3, reads GAGVSQTPSNKVTEKGKYVELRCDPISGHTALYWYRQSLGQGPEFLIYFQGTGAADDSGLPNDRFFAVRPEGSVSTLKIQRTERGDSAVYLCASSIPNTDTQYFGPGTRLTVL.

This clone appeared a few times. This rearrangement joins TRBV5-6 to TRBJ2-1, with TRBD2 identical over 8 bases. CDR3 length equals 15 residues. The germline CDR1 and CDR2 sequences are SGHDT and YYEEEE. J was trimmed by 6 bases and V by 0 bases; bases with no gene match: 5. For the CDR3, the DNA is TGTGCCAGCAGCTTGGGCTCCGGACTAGCCAATGAGCAGTTCTTC. It encodes CASSLGSGLANEQFF.

The chain has TRBV28 and TRBJ1-5; D is ambiguous. The CDR3 spans 18 residues. CDR1 is MDHEN and CDR2 is SYDVKM in the germline V gene. V was pared by 1 base and J by 5 bases, with 21 bases between. CDR3 loop: CASSLFSFETLSDQPQHF. Written as DNA, the CDR3 is TGTGCCAGCAGTTTATTCTCCTTCGAGACCCTAAGCGATCAGCCCCAGCATTTT.

V is TRBV6-6 and J is TRBJ2-3; TRBD1 agrees at 11 bases. Germline CDR1 reads MNHNY; CDR2 reads SVGAGI (reference sequence). V trimming: 2 bases; J trimming: 4 bases; junction bases outside the gene matches: 2. CDR3 size: 15 residues. The CDR3 DNA is TGTGCCAGCAGTTACGGGACAGGGGGTGCAGATACGCAGTATTTT. Translated, it gives CASSYGTGGADTQYF.

This clone qualifies as large. This chain joins TRBV7-9 and TRBJ2-1; D remains ambiguous. This CDR3 is 15 amino acids long. Deletions cut 2 bases from V and 1 base from J, with 9 bases between. Germline lookup yields CDR1 SEHNR and CDR2 FQNEAQ (reference sequence). The CDR3 bases are TGTGCCAGCAGCTTAACCGTCCAGTCCTACAATGAGCAGTTCTTC. This codes for CASSLTVQSYNEQFF.

J is TRBJ2-3 and V is TRBV7-9; D ambiguous. The V end was cut by 7 bases, the J end by 0 bases, with 17 bases between. The CDR3 covers 16 residues. Germline CDR1 is SEHNR and CDR2 is FQNEAQ (reference sequence). The CDR3 sequence is CASTPAPGPSTDTQYF. The CDR3 bases are TGTGCCAGCACTCCAGCACCGGGTCCAAGCACAGATACGCAGTATTTT.

The chain employs TRBV18 and TRBJ1-1, with 8 bases lining up with TRBD1. V trimming: 5 bases; J trimming: 4 bases; junction bases outside the gene matches: 9. Germline V lookup: CDR1 KGHSH, CDR2 LQKENI. The CDR3 loop spans 15 amino acids. The CDR3 spells CASSTQQGDVTEAFF. The CDR3 DNA reads TGTGCCAGCTCAACCCAACAGGGGGACGTCACTGAAGCTTTCTTT.

The chain links TRBV11-3 to TRBJ2-7, with 10 bases identical to TRBD2. J gave up 5 bases and V 6 bases, and 7 bases lay outside the gene matches. This CDR3 region has 14 residues. CDR1 and CDR2 from the germline V gene are SGHNT and YENEEA. In DNA form, the CDR3 reads TGTGCCAGCAGTTCGAGCGGGAGGGCCGACGAGCAGTACTTC. Protein sequence: CASSSSGRADEQYF.

The chain has TRBV7-8 and TRBJ2-7; 12 bases line up with TRBD1. The CDR3 runs 18 residues. The germline CDR1 and CDR2 sequences are SGHVS and FQNEAQ. V lost 1 base to trimming and J lost 1 base; unmatched junction nucleotides: 8. The CDR3 loop is CASSLEGTGGFRSYEQYF. The CDR3 nucleotides read TGTGCCAGCAGCTTAGAGGGGACAGGGGGCTTCCGATCCTACGAGCAGTACTTC.

V gene TRBV19 combines with J gene TRBJ2-3; 9 bases fit TRBD2. The CDR3 runs to 15 residues. J gave up 3 bases and V 4 bases, and 5 bases lay outside the gene matches. CDR1 is LNHDA and CDR2 is SQIVND in the germline V gene (reference sequence). CDR3 sequence (DNA): TGTGCCAGTAGTACCCGACTAGCGGAGACAGATACGCAGTATTTT. It yields the protein CASSTRLAETDTQYF.

The chain combines TRBV6-1 with TRBJ2-1; 10 nucleotides align to TRBD2. CDR1 MNHNS and CDR2 SASEGT come from the germline V gene. There are 14 residues in the CDR3. V was clipped by 7 bases and J by 4 bases; unmatched bases: 4. The CDR3 region has the DNA TGTGCCAGCACCGTAGCGGGGGGATACAATGAGCAGTTCTTC. Translating gives CASTVAGGYNEQFF.

Concerning this clone itself: A read error may account for a junction end that differs from germline. V usage is TRBV5-6 and J usage is TRBJ2-7; 9 bases are shared with TRBD2. The CDR3 runs 13 residues. In germline, CDR1 is SGHDT, CDR2 YYEEEE. The CDR3 protein is CTSSLLLAGSQYF. The DNA for the CDR3 is TGTACCAGCAGCTTGCTACTAGCGGGCTCTCAGTACTTC.

This chain joins TRBV5-4 and TRBJ2-2; 7 bases match TRBD2. Germline V gives CDR1 SGHNT, CDR2 YYREEE (reference sequence). The CDR3 is 15 residues long. V shed 0 bases and J 3 bases; nucleotides not matched to a gene: 2. CDR3 protein: CASSLALADTGELFF. DNA for the CDR3: TGTGCCAGCAGCTTGGCCCTAGCGGACACCGGGGAGCTGTTTTTT. Based on the CDR3 plus reference TRBV5-4 and TRBJ2-2, the full variable domain is ETGVTQSPTHLIKTRGQQVTLRCSSQSGHNTVSWYQQALGQGPQFIFQYYREEENGRGNFPPRFSGLQFPNYSSELNVNALELDDSALYLCASSLALADTGELFFGEGSRLTVL.

The chain recombines TRBV6-1 with TRBJ2-7; possibly TRBD1 for D (7 bases). The CDR3 covers 15 residues. Per the germline V gene, CDR1 is MNHNS and CDR2 is SASEGT. V dropped 0 bases and J dropped 4 bases, with 13 bases sitting between them. The CDR3 is CASSEAESGGYEQYF. The DNA for the CDR3 is TGTGCCAGCAGTGAAGCTGAATCAGGGGGGTACGAGCAGTACTTC.